Each of the 24 T cell receptor beta chains below was sequenced from the same sample in a study of T cell responses to AZD1222 COVID-19 vaccine (dated by TCRdb to about 2021). Receptor amplification or capture employed the immunoSEQ multiplex PCR assay. The clones in this table, taken by TCRdb from immuneACCESS, are in-frame only. Not every clone is retained; where verified, under half of the shortfall comes from an unresolved V gene, and the cause of the rest is unknown. In this sample the table shows over 100,000 clones, about nine tenths of which occur a single time. The biggest ten clones account for approximately 1.1% of the sample. The time point label for this specimen denotes: about 28 days (+/-7) after the second vaccine dose. The specimen was peripheral blood, collected 28 days after the second AZD1222 dose. These receptors all come from an adult who received the AZD1222 COVID-19 vaccine.

This clone was recorded once. This rearrangement joins TRBV11-1 to TRBJ2-1; D is tentatively TRBD1 or TRBD2 (5 bases each). CDR3 length equals 15 residues. V was shortened by 5 bases and J by 7 bases, with 18 bases between the two germline ends. Looked up from germline, CDR1 is SGHAT and CDR2 is FQDESV (reference sequence). This CDR3 reads CASSRDAVNGNEQFF. CDR3 coding DNA: TGTGCCAGCAGCCGGGACGCTGTGAATGGGAATGAGCAGTTCTTC.

The rearrangement uses TRBV5-1 and TRBJ1-2; tentative D call: TRBD1 (6 bases). V gave up 4 bases and J gave up 6 bases, with 25 bases separating them. From germline, CDR1 is SGHRS and CDR2 YFSETQ. This CDR3 contains 17 residues. The CDR3 region has the DNA TGCGCCAGCAGCCGATCGATCCTCTTGGAGGGGGAAGATGGCTACACCTTC. This translates into CASSRSILLEGEDGYTF. The whole variable domain, remainder taken from reference TRBV5-1 and TRBJ1-2, is KAGVTQTPRYLIKTRGQQVTLSCSPISGHRSVSWYQQTPGQGLQFLFEYFSETQRNKGNFPGRFSGRQFSNSRSEMNVSTLELGDSALYLCASSRSILLEGEDGYTFGSGTRLTVV.

This clone was picked up one time. The J gene is TRBJ2-1, the V gene TRBV7-3; 8 nucleotides line up with TRBD2. Trimming removed 2 bases from V and 6 bases from J; junction bases left unmatched: 9. The CDR3 covers 16 residues. The germline CDR1 and CDR2 sequences are SGHTA and FQGTGA. The DNA for the CDR3 is TGTGCCAGCAGCTTATGGTTTAGCGGGACCTTCAATGAGCAGTTCTTC. Translation gives CASSLWFSGTFNEQFF.

The chain couples TRBV5-4 to TRBJ2-7, with D possibly TRBD1 on 5 matching bases. This CDR3 spans 14 amino acids. Germline V CDR1 and CDR2: SGHNT, YYREEE (reference sequence). Trimming took 0 bases from V and 6 from J, leaving 13 bases between them. The DNA of the CDR3 is TGTGCCAGCAGCTTGGATCAGGGTTCGCGCGAGCAGTACTTC. Protein product: CASSLDQGSREQYF.

The chain has TRBV20-1 and TRBJ1-2; 9 positions agree with TRBD1. V shed 3 bases and J 2 bases; nucleotides not matched to a gene: 4. CDR1 and CDR2 from the germline V gene are DFQATT and SNEGSKA (reference sequence). The CDR3 is 14 amino acids. CDR3 coding DNA: TGCAGTGCTAGTCTAGGACAGGGGAACTATGGCTACACCTTC. It is translated as CSASLGQGNYGYTF.

This clone was detected a few times. V is TRBV19 and J is TRBJ1-6; no firm D call. The CDR3 sequence is 16 residues long. In germline, CDR1 is LNHDA, CDR2 SQIVND (reference sequence). Trimming pared 6 bases from V and 4 bases from J, leaving 16 bases between. The CDR3 loop is CASRRRSGEYNSPLHF. The DNA of the CDR3 is TGTGCCAGTAGAAGAAGATCCGGGGAGTATAATTCACCCCTCCACTTT.

The genes are TRBV10-3 and TRBJ1-1; tentatively, D is TRBD1 (5 bases). Trimming took off 2 bases at V and 4 bases at J, with 14 bases between the two ends. The CDR3 runs to 15 residues. CDR1 ENHRY and CDR2 SYGVKD come from the germline V gene. The CDR3 nucleotides read TGTGCCATCAGTGAGACCCCCAGGGATGGCACTGAAGCTTTCTTT. Protein: CAISETPRDGTEAFF.

The CDR3 DNA reads TGCAGTGCAAAGGGTGTATATGGCTACACCTTC. It translates to CSAKGVYGYTF. V gene TRBV20-1 combines with J gene TRBJ1-2; D is ambiguous. The germline V gene encodes CDR1 DFQATT and CDR2 SNEGSKA (reference sequence). This CDR3 contains 11 residues. V dropped 6 bases and J dropped 5 bases, with 10 bases sitting between them.

The gene calls are TRBV6-1 and TRBJ1-5, with 10 bases fitting TRBD1. V shed 3 bases, J shed 9 bases, and the junction held 5 bases outside the gene matches. The CDR3 covers 14 residues. The germline V gene encodes CDR1 MNHNS and CDR2 SASEGT. The CDR3 spells CASSEGQGIGPQHF. CDR3 nucleotides: TGTGCCAGCAGTGAGGGACAGGGGATCGGGCCCCAGCATTTT.

This clone has a single count. The V gene is TRBV7-8, the J gene TRBJ1-2, with TRBD1 matching over 7 bases. The CDR3 covers 15 residues. The junction had 9 bases not matched to a gene; V was cut back by 5 bases and J by 3 bases. Per germline, CDR1 SGHVS and CDR2 FQNEAQ. The DNA for the CDR3 is TGTGCCAGCAGCCACCGGGACAGACCCTACTATGGCTACACCTTC. Translated, it gives CASSHRDRPYYGYTF.

This clone was counted a single time. J is TRBJ2-1 and V is TRBV10-3, with TRBD2 matching 8 bases. This CDR3 has 15 amino acids. The germline V gene encodes CDR1 ENHRY and CDR2 SYGVKD. V shed 8 bases, J shed 10 bases, and the junction held 16 bases outside the gene matches. DNA for the CDR3: TGTGCCATCCACGATTCGCTTAGCGGGGTCCAAGAGCAGTTCTTC. Translation gives CAIHDSLSGVQEQFF.

The chain is built from TRBV9 and TRBJ2-2; tentative D call: TRBD1 (6 bases). Germline values: CDR1 SGDLS, CDR2 YYNGEE. This CDR3 spans 13 amino acids. The ends were cut back, 4 bases at V and 5 bases at J, with 9 bases in the middle. CDR3 nucleotides: TGTGCCAGCAGCCACAGGGTTACCGGGGAGCTGTTTTTT. This sequence encodes CASSHRVTGELFF.

This sequence joins TRBV11-3 and TRBJ2-2; possibly TRBD1 for D (5 bases). Germline CDR1 reads SGHNT; CDR2 reads YENEEA. The CDR3 totals 17 residues. Deletions cut 6 bases from V and 2 bases from J, with 19 bases between. CDR3 amino acids: CASRQGRSPINTGELFF. DNA for the CDR3: TGTGCCAGCAGGCAGGGCAGATCCCCTATTAACACCGGGGAGCTGTTTTTT.

The rearrangement uses TRBV5-1 and TRBJ1-1; unclear D gene. CDR3 length equals 14 residues. Trimming shortened V by 0 bases and J by 1 base, and 7 bases separated the two germline ends. Germline V gives CDR1 SGHRS, CDR2 YFSETQ. The CDR3 protein is CASSLEVGNTEAFF. The CDR3 DNA reads as TGCGCCAGCAGCTTGGAGGTAGGGAACACTGAAGCTTTCTTT.

A single count supports this clone. J is TRBJ1-1 and V is TRBV19; D gene ambiguous. The germline gives CDR1 LNHDA, CDR2 SQIVND (reference sequence). The V end was cut by 4 bases, the J end by 5 bases, with 14 bases between. This CDR3 contains 14 residues. CDR3 region: CASSNRAVGTEAFF. CDR3 bases: TGTGCCAGTAGTAATCGGGCCGTGGGAACTGAAGCTTTCTTT.

The chain uses TRBV28 and TRBJ1-5, with a weak D call TRBD1 (6 bases). Germline values: CDR1 MDHEN, CDR2 SYDVKM. This CDR3 has 14 residues. Trimming stripped 2 bases from V and 4 bases from J, with 9 bases between. CDR3 sequence reads: CASSLGQSNQPQHF. The CDR3 nucleotides are TGTGCCAGCAGTTTAGGACAGTCAAATCAGCCCCAGCATTTT.

The sample holds one count of this clone. The chain has TRBV6-1 and TRBJ2-3; D ambiguous. The CDR3 loop spans 13 amino acids. Trimming left V 3 bases short and J 2 bases short, with 6 bases between. CDR1 and CDR2 (germline): MNHNS, SASEGT. The chain's CDR3 is CASSEHFTDTQYF. In DNA, the CDR3 is TGTGCCAGCAGTGAGCACTTCACAGATACGCAGTATTTT.

This clone was counted a single time. The gene calls are TRBV4-2 and TRBJ2-5; D gene ambiguous. V was pared by 0 bases and J by 2 bases, with 4 bases between. CDR3 length: 13 amino acids. Germline V gene data show CDR1 as LGHNA and CDR2 as YNFKEQ. CDR3 in DNA: TGTGCCAGCAGCCAAGATCATCAAGAGACCCAGTACTTC. Encoded protein: CASSQDHQETQYF.

This clone was seen only once. This chain joins TRBV11-2 and TRBJ1-2; D may be TRBD1 (5 bases). The CDR3 is 15 amino acids. Trimming left V 5 bases short and J 5 bases short, with 18 bases between. Looked up from germline, CDR1 is SGHAT and CDR2 is FQNNGV. In nucleotides, the CDR3 is TGTGCCAGCAGCCAAGATTTAGGGGCTGGGTATGGCTACACCTTC. It encodes CASSQDLGAGYGYTF.

V gene TRBV19 combines with J gene TRBJ2-5; 9 nucleotides agree with TRBD2. Germline CDR1 is LNHDA and CDR2 is SQIVND (reference sequence). CDR3 size: 14 residues. V dropped 4 bases and J dropped 4; count of bases not matched to a gene: 4. The CDR3 nucleotides are TGTGCCAGTAGTACCGGAGCGGGAGGAGAGACCCAGTACTTC. This translates into CASSTGAGGETQYF.

The J gene is TRBJ2-1, the V gene TRBV9; unclear D gene. Germline V lookup: CDR1 SGDLS, CDR2 YYNGEE. V gave up 3 bases and J gave up 0 bases, with 10 bases separating them. This CDR3 contains 15 residues. The CDR3 sequence: CASSAGASSYNEQFF. The CDR3 DNA reads TGTGCCAGCAGCGCTGGCGCGAGCTCCTACAATGAGCAGTTCTTC.

This clone was observed once. V is TRBV29-1 and J is TRBJ2-3; no clear D gene. The germline V gene has CDR1 SQVTM and CDR2 ANQGSEA. This CDR3 contains 13 residues. V was shortened by 3 bases and J by 6 bases, with 13 bases between the two germline ends. The CDR3 DNA reads TGCAGCGTTGATTACTCGAACGCGGATACGCAGTATTTT. Protein product: CSVDYSNADTQYF.

This chain links TRBV20-1 with TRBJ1-5, with 7 bases that match TRBD1. Per the germline V gene, CDR1 is DFQATT and CDR2 is SNEGSKA (reference sequence). The CDR3 covers 14 residues. V lost 3 bases, J lost 4 bases, and 6 bases stayed unmatched. This CDR3 is CSASSGGSNQPQHF. The CDR3 DNA reads as TGCAGTGCTAGTTCAGGGGGGAGTAATCAGCCCCAGCATTTT.

V is TRBV4-1 and J is TRBJ1-4; D not certain. Trimming took 3 bases from V and 5 from J, leaving 19 bases between them. This CDR3 is built from 17 residues. Germline CDR1 MGHRA, CDR2 YSYEKL. CDR3 DNA sequence: TGCGCCAGCAGCCATCCCCGGCTGGGGTTTCAAAATGAAAAACTGTTTTTT. Residues: CASSHPRLGFQNEKLFF.